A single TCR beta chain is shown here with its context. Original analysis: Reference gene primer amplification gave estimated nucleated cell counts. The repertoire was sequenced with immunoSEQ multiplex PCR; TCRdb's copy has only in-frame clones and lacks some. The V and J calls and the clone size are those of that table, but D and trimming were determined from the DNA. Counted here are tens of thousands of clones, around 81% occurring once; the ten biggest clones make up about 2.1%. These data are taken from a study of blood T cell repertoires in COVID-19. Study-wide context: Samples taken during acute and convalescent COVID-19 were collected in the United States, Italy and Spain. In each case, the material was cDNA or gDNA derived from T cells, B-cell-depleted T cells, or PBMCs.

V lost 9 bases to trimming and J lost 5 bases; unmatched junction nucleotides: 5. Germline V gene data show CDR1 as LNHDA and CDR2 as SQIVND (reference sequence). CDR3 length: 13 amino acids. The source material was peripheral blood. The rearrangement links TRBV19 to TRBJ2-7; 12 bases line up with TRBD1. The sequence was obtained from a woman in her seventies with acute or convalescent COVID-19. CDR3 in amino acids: CASRDRGLDEQYF. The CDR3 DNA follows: TGTGCCAGCCGGGACAGGGGGCTCGACGAGCAGTACTTC.